The T cell receptor (beta chain) under discussion was sequenced for a study of spatial heterogeneity in lung cancer. Study overall: Any follow-up PBMC samples that were available went on to be sequenced, and the median time to follow-up was roughly 2 years after resection.

In this sample, this clonotype turned up many times. The target antigen is unknown. Indicated time point: blood at routine non-recurrence follow-up after resection. Sequencing of whole RNA from tumor, nontumor lung or frozen PBMC involved no sorting. TCRdb ran MiXCR on the 5' RACE reads and lists one entry per CDR3 protein. Found here are 45,000 to 65,000 distinct CDR3 sequences, roughly 7.4% of them singletons; the top ten hold approximately 35%. The V gene's germline CDR1 is SQVTM and CDR2 ANQGSEA. The CDR3 is 14 amino acids. Germline trimming cut 3 bases from V and 0 bases from J; bases unmatched to any gene: 4. Regarding the study as a whole: TCRs found ubiquitously expanded in tumor appeared in blood more at resection than at follow-up.

The TCR was taken from a female donor with early-stage non-small cell lung cancer. This material consisted of PBMCs, taken at follow-up. The chain combines TRBV29-1 with TRBJ1-1; 7 bases map to TRBD1. The CDR3 is CSVEKGAVNTEAFF. The CDR3 DNA follows: TGCAGCGTTGAGAAGGGGGCCGTGAACACTGAAGCTTTCTTT.